The rows below give T cell receptor beta chains drawn from one sample of a study of vaccination effects on CD4 cells after COVID-19. Their antigen targets remain unknown. Assay: immunoSEQ multiplex PCR; the TCRdb copy retains only in-frame clones and omits some. The repertoire has approximately 74,000 clones, around 67% of them found once; the top ten carry approximately 2.2%. The material sequenced was CD4+ T cells from PBMCs cultured without peptide, taken after COVID-19 vaccination. Receptors originate from a human donor who received a COVID-19 vaccine. CDR3s include the opening cysteine and the closing phenylalanine or tryptophan. The order of the fields is V gene, clone size, J gene, D gene, CDR3 protein, CDR3 DNA. The D gene is left open where the match is weak. The size field is filled for only some rows; it gives once, few, many or a size class.

>TRBV6-1|NA|TRBJ1-5|NA
CASSEAGLNNQPQHF
TGTGCCAGCAGTGAAGCGGGACTGAACAATCAGCCCCAGCATTTT
>TRBV19|NA|TRBJ1-5|NA
CASTPRGNQPQHF
TGTGCCAGTACCCCGAGGGGCAATCAGCCCCAGCATTTT
>TRBV7-2|NA|TRBJ1-3|TRBD1
CASSSGDRGRAGNTIYF
TGTGCCAGCAGCTCGGGGGACAGGGGAAGGGCTGGAAACACCATATATTTT
>TRBV11-1|NA|TRBJ2-2|NA
CASSLVLGVNTGELFF
TGTGCCAGCAGCTTAGTTTTGGGGGTGAACACCGGGGAGCTGTTTTTT
>TRBV7-2|once|TRBJ1-6|NA
CASSLSPGMASPLHF
TGTGCCAGCAGCTTATCCCCAGGGATGGCTTCACCCCTCCACTTT
>TRBV9|NA|TRBJ2-1|NA
CASSDTDEQFF
TGTGCCAGCAGCGACACGGATGAGCAGTTCTTC
>TRBV6-5|NA|TRBJ1-4|TRBD1
CASSYGTGSGKLFF
TGTGCCAGCAGTTACGGGACAGGGTCGGGAAAACTGTTTTTT
>TRBV6-5|NA|TRBJ1-2|NA
CASSYDNYGYTF
TGTGCCAGCAGTTACGATAACTATGGCTACACCTTC
>TRBV5-1|NA|TRBJ2-1|TRBD2
CASSLVAGEYNEQFF
TGCGCCAGCAGCTTGGTTGCGGGGGAATACAATGAGCAGTTCTTC
>TRBV6-2/TRBV6-3|NA|TRBJ2-2|NA
CASSYGGNTGELFF
TGTGCCAGCAGTTACGGAGGTAACACCGGGGAGCTGTTTTTT
>TRBV18|NA|TRBJ1-1|NA
CASSPGTGMNTEAFF
TGTGCCAGCTCACCCGGGACTGGGATGAACACTGAAGCTTTCTTT
>TRBV7-2|NA|TRBJ1-1|NA
CASSLLALNTEAFF
TGTGCCAGCAGCTTACTCGCGTTGAACACTGAAGCTTTCTTT
>TRBV4-2|NA|TRBJ2-6|NA
CASSQGRGTGANVLTF
TGTGCCAGCAGCCAAGGTCGGGGGACAGGGGCCAACGTCCTGACTTTC
>TRBV3-1/TRBV3-2|once|TRBJ1-1|NA
CASSHRGPTEAFF
TGTGCCAGCAGCCACCGGGGGCCCACTGAAGCTTTCTTT
>TRBV29-1|NA|TRBJ2-5|NA
CSVEAGLWQETQYF
TGCAGCGTTGAGGCAGGACTATGGCAAGAGACCCAGTACTTC
>TRBV12-3/TRBV12-4|few|TRBJ1-1|NA
CASSYRSNTEAFF
TGTGCCAGCAGTTATAGGTCGAACACTGAAGCTTTCTTT
>TRBV10-2|NA|TRBJ1-1|NA
CASSELRTEAFF
TGCGCCAGCAGTGAGTTAAGGACTGAAGCTTTCTTT
>TRBV4-3|NA|TRBJ2-3|TRBD2
CASSQEPRGFLSTDTQYF
TGCGCCAGCAGCCAAGAGCCGCGGGGGTTCCTTAGCACAGATACGCAGTATTTT
>TRBV5-1|NA|TRBJ1-2|TRBD1
CASSLAAYRGNGYTF
TGCGCCAGCAGCTTGGCCGCTTACAGGGGGAATGGCTACACCTTC
>TRBV6-1|few|TRBJ1-5|NA
CASSEAWGQPQHF
TGTGCCAGCAGTGAAGCGTGGGGGCAGCCCCAGCATTTT
>TRBV5-8|once|TRBJ2-3|TRBD1
CASSLKQGATDTQYF
TGTGCCAGCAGCTTAAAACAGGGGGCCACAGATACGCAGTATTTT
>TRBV13|once|TRBJ1-4|NA
CASSLTPGMYEKLFF
TGTGCCAGCAGCTTAACCCCAGGGATGTATGAAAAACTGTTTTTT
>TRBV5-1|once|TRBJ1-2|TRBD1
CASSLRWVGTGDDGYTF
TGCGCCAGCAGCCTGCGTTGGGTAGGGACAGGGGACGATGGCTACACCTTC
>TRBV29-1|NA|TRBJ2-2|NA
CSVDKTNTGELFF
TGCAGCGTGGACAAAACGAACACCGGGGAGCTGTTTTTT
>TRBV6-5|NA|TRBJ2-5|TRBD2
CASRTSGARETQYF
TGTGCCAGCAGGACTAGCGGGGCTCGAGAGACCCAGTACTTC
>TRBV12-3/TRBV12-4|few|TRBJ1-1|NA
CASSLSSRGAFF
TGTGCCAGCAGTTTATCTTCTAGAGGAGCTTTCTTT
>TRBV7-2|NA|TRBJ2-3|TRBD2
CASSARPSGGGSTDTQYF
TGTGCCAGCAGCGCACGACCTAGCGGGGGTGGGAGCACAGATACGCAGTATTTT
>TRBV9|NA|TRBJ2-2|TRBD1
CASSTQEGTGSTGELFF
TGTGCCAGCAGCACCCAGGAAGGGACAGGGAGTACCGGGGAGCTGTTTTTT
>TRBV19|NA|TRBJ1-4|TRBD1
CASSITGVNEKLFF
TGTGCCAGTAGTATAACAGGGGTTAACGAAAAACTGTTTTTT
>TRBV11-2|NA|TRBJ1-3|NA
CASSLTTAGNTIYF
TGTGCCAGCAGCCTCACGACAGCTGGAAACACCATATATTTT
>TRBV19|NA|TRBJ1-3|NA
CASRSPGNTIYF
TGTGCCAGTAGAAGTCCTGGAAACACCATATATTTT
>TRBV7-3|NA|TRBJ2-3|TRBD2
CASSLRPSGGLYASTDTQYF
TGTGCCAGCAGCTTAAGGCCTAGCGGGGGGCTCTACGCTAGCACAGATACGCAGTATTTT
>TRBV7-2|NA|TRBJ2-1|NA
CASSAPPPEGDNEQFF
TGTGCCAGCAGCGCCCCTCCCCCCGAGGGAGACAATGAGCAGTTCTTC
>TRBV27|medium-sized|TRBJ2-3|NA
CASSLAATNGDTQYF
TGTGCCAGCAGTTTGGCAGCAACTAACGGAGATACGCAGTATTTT
>TRBV7-8|NA|TRBJ1-3|NA
CASSFPGSPNTIYF
TGTGCCAGCAGCTTTCCCGGGAGTCCAAACACCATATATTTT
>TRBV20-1|NA|TRBJ1-1|TRBD1
CSASHRGAEAFF
TGCAGTGCCAGTCACAGGGGAGCTGAAGCTTTCTTT
>TRBV9|NA|TRBJ2-6|NA
CASSLSWRSGANVLTF
TGTGCCAGCAGCCTTAGCTGGCGGTCTGGGGCCAACGTCCTGACTTTC
>TRBV4-3|NA|TRBJ2-1|TRBD2
CAEDKRDSCYNEQFF
TGCGCCGAAGATAAGCGGGACTCGTGTTACAATGAGCAGTTCTTC
>TRBV27|NA|TRBJ1-2|NA
CASRNRSGYGYTF
TGTGCCAGCAGAAACAGGTCGGGGTATGGCTACACCTTC
>TRBV13|NA|TRBJ2-3|TRBD2
CASSLQAGGTDTQYF
TGTGCCAGCAGCTTACAAGCGGGGGGCACAGATACGCAGTATTTT
>TRBV9|NA|TRBJ2-3|NA
CASSLSLGGTDTQYF
TGTGCCAGCAGCCTAAGCCTGGGGGGCACAGATACGCAGTATTTT
>TRBV5-1|NA|TRBJ2-3|NA
CASVDSGGTDTQYF
TGCGCCAGCGTTGACTCTGGGGGCACAGATACGCAGTATTTT
>TRBV3-1/TRBV3-2|NA|TRBJ1-1|NA
CASSQDAKAFF
TGTGCCAGCAGCCAAGATGCGAAAGCTTTCTTT
>TRBV5-4|once|TRBJ1-1|NA
CASSSPGTVNTEAFF
TGTGCCAGCAGCTCGCCCGGGACGGTGAACACTGAAGCTTTCTTT
>TRBV28|NA|TRBJ1-4|NA
CASSTPSGWKGLFF
TGTGCCAGCAGTACTCCATCCGGGTGGAAAGGACTGTTTTTT
>TRBV28|NA|TRBJ1-6|NA
CASTGSSYNSPLHF
TGTGCCAGTACCGGTAGCTCCTATAATTCACCCCTCCACTTT
>TRBV18|few|TRBJ1-1|NA
CASSPSGRKNTEAFF
TGTGCCAGCTCACCATCGGGACGGAAGAACACTGAAGCTTTCTTT
>TRBV7-3|NA|TRBJ2-5|NA
CASSQPGRQETQYF
TGTGCCAGCAGCCAACCGGGACGGCAAGAGACCCAGTACTTC
>TRBV9|few|TRBJ1-1|TRBD1
CASSVGIWGQQNTEAFF
TGTGCCAGCAGCGTAGGAATTTGGGGACAGCAGAACACTGAAGCTTTCTTT
>TRBV3-1/TRBV3-2|NA|TRBJ1-4|NA
CASRHKTGGDEKLFF
TGTGCCAGCAGACACAAAACAGGAGGGGATGAAAAACTGTTTTTT
>TRBV5-1|NA|TRBJ1-5|TRBD1
CASSPTGQGGNQPQHF
TGCGCCAGCAGCCCGACTGGACAGGGCGGGAATCAGCCCCAGCATTTT
>TRBV6-5|NA|TRBJ1-3|NA
CASSSGNLGNTIYF
TGTGCCAGCAGTTCAGGGAACTTAGGAAACACCATATATTTT
>TRBV6-5|once|TRBJ1-4|NA
CASSLRRDDEKLFF
TGTGCCAGCAGCCTTCGCCGGGACGATGAAAAACTGTTTTTT
>TRBV2|NA|TRBJ2-2|NA
CASSSGVSFNTGELFF
TGTGCCAGCAGTTCAGGGGTCAGTTTCAACACCGGGGAGCTGTTTTTT
>TRBV9|NA|TRBJ2-2|NA
CASSATRGRPGELFF
TGTGCCAGCAGCGCGACCAGGGGGAGGCCCGGGGAGCTGTTTTTT
>TRBV28|once|TRBJ2-6|TRBD1
CASSPSGQGGDVLTF
TGTGCCAGCAGTCCATCTGGACAGGGGGGGGACGTCCTGACTTTC
>TRBV7-2|NA|TRBJ2-5|TRBD2
CASSLGPRTSGETQYF
TGTGCCAGCAGCTTAGGCCCCCGGACTAGCGGCGAGACCCAGTACTTC
>TRBV12-5|NA|TRBJ1-4|NA
CASGLVADGRGPGKLFF
TGTGCTAGTGGTTTGGTGGCGGATGGCAGGGGACCGGGAAAACTGTTTTTT
>TRBV7-3|NA|TRBJ2-6|NA
CASSPSRISGANVLTF
TGTGCCAGCAGCCCATCGAGAATCTCTGGGGCCAACGTCCTGACTTTC
>TRBV5-1|NA|TRBJ2-1|NA
CASSLVVTSSYNEQFF
TGCGCCAGCAGCTTGGTCGTGACATCGTCCTACAATGAGCAGTTCTTC